This T cell receptor beta chain originates from a study of T-cell memory formation after mild COVID-19. The germline CDR1 and CDR2 sequences are MNHEY and SVGAGI. V lost 8 bases to trimming and J lost 8 bases, with 15 bases between them. The CDR3 has 13 amino acids. TCRdb reprocessed the 5' RACE reads via MiXCR and lists one record per CDR3 protein. Seen here are some 120,000 distinct CDR3 sequences, about a sixth observed once, and the top ten hold about 15%. The specimen was PBMCs or a T cell subset sorted from them (not recorded which). The J gene is TRBJ2-2, the V gene TRBV6-5, with D perhaps matching TRBD1 or TRBD2 (5 bases each). This receptor was obtained from an adult woman who had mild COVID-19 (a few samples of this study predate the infection). Cell type and time point are not known. The CDR3 region is CASGTERAGELFF. CDR3 DNA: TGTGCCAGCGGGACCGAACGAGCAGGGGAGCTGTTTTTT.